This record concerns one TCR beta chain sequence. Its antigen remains unknown. Germline V gene data show CDR1 as MGHRA and CDR2 as YSYEKL. The CDR3 totals 19 residues. V shed 0 bases, J shed 2 bases, and the junction held 6 bases outside the gene matches. The sample belongs to a study of cytomegalovirus exposure and HLA in healthy donors. Study conclusions and caveats: For TCR beta chains, V- and J-gene trimming was later linked to a missense DCLRE1C variant. Earlier analysis yielded a pattern in which most TCR beta V segments were productive about 90% or about 30% of the time. In vitro experiments confirmed that three CMV-associated chains were specific for CMV antigens.

60 Vbeta and 13 Jbeta primers were used in PCR. TCRdb's table, derived via immunoSEQ multiplex PCR, lists solely in-frame clones and lacks some. The repertoire consists of 150,000 to 200,000 clones, with about 72% occurring once and the leading ten covering approximately 3.7%. The sample was PBMCs. The clonotype originates from a man between 25 and 39 years old in good health and CMV-seropositive. The genes are TRBV4-1 and TRBJ2-1; 14 bases align to TRBD2. The CDR3 reads CASSQDETSGGAAYNEQFF. CDR3 sequence (DNA): TGCGCCAGCAGCCAAGATGAGACTAGCGGGGGGGCCGCCTACAATGAGCAGTTCTTC.